This T cell receptor beta chain appears in the sequencing data of a study of monozygotic twins with inflammatory bowel disease. With regard to this clonotype: Its target is unknown.

Findings of the study overall: Differing immunosuppressive treatments may have added variability to patient repertoires. Fewer clonotypes were shared with others by IBD patients than by healthy twins, especially with disease activity. Possibly because of limited power, concordant and discordant twins showed no difference in repertoire similarity.

The CDR3 has 13 amino acids. CDR1 and CDR2 from the germline V gene are DFQATT and SNEGSKA (reference sequence). Two rounds of nested PCR, of around 16 and 10 cycles, were run on TCRalpha and TCRbeta cDNA. TCRdb re-called the 5' RACE reads; every CDR3 protein appears as one record, without DNA. The sample table includes some 300,000 distinct CDR3 sequences. This chain uses TRBV20-1 with TRBJ2-7; TCRdb's D gene call, TRBD1, goes unchecked for lack of DNA. The TCR was taken from a human donor with ulcerative colitis or Crohn's disease, or a healthy co-twin of an affected twin (not recorded which). Sequencing was done on a sample of blood. The CDR3 sequence is CSASLWGTYEQYF.